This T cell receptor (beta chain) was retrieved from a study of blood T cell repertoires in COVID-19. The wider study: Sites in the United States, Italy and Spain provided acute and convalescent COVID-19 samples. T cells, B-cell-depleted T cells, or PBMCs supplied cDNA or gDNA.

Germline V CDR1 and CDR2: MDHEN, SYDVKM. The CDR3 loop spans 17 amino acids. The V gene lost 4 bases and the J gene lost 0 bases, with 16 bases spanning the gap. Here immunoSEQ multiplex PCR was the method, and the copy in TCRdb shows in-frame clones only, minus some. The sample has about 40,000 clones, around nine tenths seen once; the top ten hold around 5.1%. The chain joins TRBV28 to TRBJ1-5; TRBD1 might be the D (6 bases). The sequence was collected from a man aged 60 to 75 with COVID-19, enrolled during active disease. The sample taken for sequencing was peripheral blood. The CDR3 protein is CASSSQGPSYSNQPQHF. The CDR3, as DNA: TGTGCCAGCAGTTCACAGGGTCCCTCTTATAGCAATCAGCCCCAGCATTTT.